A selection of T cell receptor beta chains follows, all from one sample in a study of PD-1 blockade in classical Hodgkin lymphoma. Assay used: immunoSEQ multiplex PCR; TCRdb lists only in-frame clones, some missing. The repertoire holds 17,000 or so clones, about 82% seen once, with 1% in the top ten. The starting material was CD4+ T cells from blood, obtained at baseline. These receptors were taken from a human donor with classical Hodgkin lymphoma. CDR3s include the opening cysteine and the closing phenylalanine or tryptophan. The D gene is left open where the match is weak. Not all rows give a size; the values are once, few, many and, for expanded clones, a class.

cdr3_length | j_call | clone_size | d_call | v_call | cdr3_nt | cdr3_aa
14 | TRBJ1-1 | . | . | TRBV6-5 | TGTGCCAGCAGTTACGACAGGCAGAGGACTGAAGCTTTCTTT | CASSYDRQRTEAFF
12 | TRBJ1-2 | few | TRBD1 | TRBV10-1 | TGCGCCAGCAAGGACAGGAAGAATGGCTACACCTTC | CASKDRKNGYTF
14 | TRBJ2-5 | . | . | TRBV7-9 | TGTGCCAGCAGCCTCAACACCGTCCAAGAGACCCAGTACTTC | CASSLNTVQETQYF
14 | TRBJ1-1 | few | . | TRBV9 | TGTGCCAGCAGCGTAGACAGGGTTAACACTGAAGCTTTCTTT | CASSVDRVNTEAFF
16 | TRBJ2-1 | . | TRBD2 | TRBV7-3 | TGTGCCAGCAGCTTATTAGGGCTAGCGGGACGCAATGAGCAGTTCTTC | CASSLLGLAGRNEQFF
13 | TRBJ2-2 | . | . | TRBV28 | TGTGCCACCAAGAGGCGATGGACCGGGGAGCTGTTTTTT | CATKRRWTGELFF
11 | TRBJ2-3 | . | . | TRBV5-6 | TGTGCCAGCAGCTTGGGGGATACGCAGTATTTT | CASSLGDTQYF
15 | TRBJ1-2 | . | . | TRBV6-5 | TGTGCCAGCAGAACCGGGACTCGTCTTTGGGATGGCTACACCTTC | CASRTGTRLWDGYTF
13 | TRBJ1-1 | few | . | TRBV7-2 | TGTGCCAGCAGCTTAGTACCAGGCCTTGAAGCTTTCTTT | CASSLVPGLEAFF
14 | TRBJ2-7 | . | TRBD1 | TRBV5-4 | TGTGCCAGCAGCTCCCGGACAGGGCCCTACGAGCAGTACTTC | CASSSRTGPYEQYF
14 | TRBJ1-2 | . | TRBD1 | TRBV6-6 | TGTGCCAGCAGCTCGCGGACAGGGCGGGATGGCTACACCTTC | CASSSRTGRDGYTF
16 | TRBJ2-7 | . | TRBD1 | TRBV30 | TGTGCCTGGAGTGCCCCCATCGGGACAGCCTCCTACGAGCAGTACTTC | CAWSAPIGTASYEQYF
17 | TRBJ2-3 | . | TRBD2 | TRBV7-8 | TGTGCCAGCAGCTTACGGTCTAGCGGGGGGGCAACAGATACGCAGTATTTT | CASSLRSSGGATDTQYF
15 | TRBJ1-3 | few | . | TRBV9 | TGTGCCAGCAGCGTAGGCTGGAGGTCTGGAAACACCATATATTTT | CASSVGWRSGNTIYF
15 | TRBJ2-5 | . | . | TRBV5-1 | TGCGCCAGCAGCCCCGTTGCCCCGGGGCTGGAGACCCAGTACTTC | CASSPVAPGLETQYF
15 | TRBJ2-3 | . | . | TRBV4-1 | TGCGCCAGCAGCCAAGAAGCGGAGAGCACAGATACGCAGTATTTT | CASSQEAESTDTQYF
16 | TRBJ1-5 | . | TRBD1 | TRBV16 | TGTGCCAGCAGTCTACAGGGGGCAGGGGGCAATCAGCCCCAGCATTTT | CASSLQGAGGNQPQHF
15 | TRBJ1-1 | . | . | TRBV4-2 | TGTGCCAGCAGCGCCCGGGGCGAATACAGCACTGAAGCTTTCTTT | CASSARGEYSTEAFF
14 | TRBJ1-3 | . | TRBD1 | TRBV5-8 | TGTGCCAGCAGCACGGGACAGCCGGGAAACACCATATATTTT | CASSTGQPGNTIYF
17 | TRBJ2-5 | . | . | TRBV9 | TGTGCCAGCAGCGTAACGCCGGGGACCCGCCCCACGGAGACCCAGTACTTC | CASSVTPGTRPTETQYF
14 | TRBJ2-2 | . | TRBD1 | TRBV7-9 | TGTGCCAGAACTGGACAGGCGAACACCGGGGAGCTGTTTTTT | CARTGQANTGELFF
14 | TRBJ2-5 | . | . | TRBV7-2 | TGTGCCAGCAGCTTAATGGGCCCCCAAGAGACCCAGTACTTC | CASSLMGPQETQYF
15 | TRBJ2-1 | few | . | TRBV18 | TGTGCCAGCTCACCAGAGAGGGTCTCCTACAATGAGCAGTTCTTC | CASSPERVSYNEQFF